A selection of T cell receptor beta chains follows, all from one sample in a study of OX40 agonist ivuxolimab in advanced cancers. Profiling relied on immunoSEQ multiplex PCR, and the TCRdb table lists in-frame clones only, not all of them. The top ten hold 6.9% of the sample, which has about 55,000 clones, around nine tenths seen once. Source: CD4+ or CD8+ T cells sorted from blood, taken in a trial of the OX40 agonist ivuxolimab. These TCRs come from an adult with an advanced solid tumor such as melanoma, head and neck, liver or kidney cancer. CDR3s include the opening cysteine and the closing phenylalanine or tryptophan. A D gene is named only where the DNA matches it firmly. Expanded clones get a size class; other rows say once, few or many, or leave the size out.

NA	TRBJ1-1	NA	TRBV27	TGTGCCAGCAGTATACAGGGAACACTCATGAACACTGAAGCTTTCTTT	CASSIQGTLMNTEAFF
NA	TRBJ2-1	NA	TRBV18	TGTGCCAGCTCACCACCGCGGTCCGGGATATACAATGAGCAGTTCTTC	CASSPPRSGIYNEQFF
TRBD1	TRBJ1-6	NA	TRBV30	TGTGCCTGGAGTGTACAGGGGAATTCACCCCTCCACTTT	CAWSVQGNSPLHF
TRBD2	TRBJ2-5	NA	TRBV19	TGTGCCAGTAGTATGGGTGGTAGCGGGAGTGGAACCCAGTACTTC	CASSMGGSGSGTQYF
NA	TRBJ1-5	once	TRBV7-3	TGTGCCAGCAGCTTTAAACGGGACGGAAAAAATAGCAATCAGCCCCAGCATTTT	CASSFKRDGKNSNQPQHF
TRBD2	TRBJ2-1	NA	TRBV9	TGTGCCAGCACCAGACACGGGACTAGCGTCTACAATGAGCAGTTCTTC	CASTRHGTSVYNEQFF
NA	TRBJ2-5	once	TRBV6-1	TGTGCCAGCAGTGAGTCTCTAGGGCGACAAGAGACCCAGTACTTC	CASSESLGRQETQYF
TRBD1	TRBJ2-7	few	TRBV14	TGTGCCAGCAGCCAAGAGGGACAGGGCTGGTACGAGCAGTACTTC	CASSQEGQGWYEQYF
TRBD1	TRBJ2-1	NA	TRBV18	TGTGCCAGCTCACCACCGGGACAGCCTTACAATGAGCAGTTCTTC	CASSPPGQPYNEQFF
TRBD2	TRBJ2-1	NA	TRBV25-1	TGTGCCAGCAGTGAATCGGGCGGGAGGCCGTTGAATGAGCAGTTCTTC	CASSESGGRPLNEQFF
TRBD2	TRBJ2-7	NA	TRBV18	TGTGCCAGCTCCTCCGGGACTAGCGTGTCCTACGAGCAGTACTTC	CASSSGTSVSYEQYF
TRBD2	TRBJ2-7	few	TRBV5-8	TGTGCCAGCAGCAACCTAGCGGGGGGGCGGAAGCAGTACTTC	CASSNLAGGRKQYF
NA	TRBJ2-7	NA	TRBV7-2	TGTGCCAGCAGCTTAGTTAGCTCAGGGGACTACGAGCAGTACTTC	CASSLVSSGDYEQYF
NA	TRBJ2-5	NA	TRBV11-3	TGTGCCAGCAGCAGGGGAAGACAAGAGACCCAGTACTTC	CASSRGRQETQYF
NA	TRBJ2-5	NA	TRBV11-2	TGTGCCAGCAGCTCTTCTCCGTACCAAGAGACCCAGTACTTC	CASSSSPYQETQYF
NA	TRBJ1-5	NA	TRBV23-1	NA	CASLYLCASSPPPRERNQPQHF
NA	TRBJ2-2	NA	TRBV19	TGTGCCAGTAGCAGGCAGGGGAGAGGCGCCGGGGAGCTGTTTTTT	CASSRQGRGAGELFF
NA	TRBJ1-4	NA	TRBV5-6	TGTGCCAGCAGCTACGGCAGGGTTAATGAAAAACTGTTTTTT	CASSYGRVNEKLFF
TRBD2	TRBJ2-2	NA	TRBV18	TGTGCCAGCTCACTACTAGCGGGAGGGCCGCCAGGCACCGGGGAGCTGTTTTTT	CASSLLAGGPPGTGELFF
NA	TRBJ1-5	NA	TRBV30	TGTGCCTCTCCTTGTGGGGGGAATTTAGGGCAGCCCCAGCATTTT	CASPCGGNLGQPQHF
NA	TRBJ1-5	once	TRBV18	TGTGCCAGCTCACCTCTTCCAGGGACCAATCAGCCCCAGCATTTT	CASSPLPGTNQPQHF
NA	TRBJ2-5	NA	TRBV19	TGTGCCAGTAGTATCGGGGAGGTTGGGGAGACCCAGTACTTC	CASSIGEVGETQYF
TRBD1	TRBJ1-5	NA	TRBV28	TGTGCCAGCAGTTTGATCGGGGCAGGGGGCAGTGAGCAGCCCCAGCATTTT	CASSLIGAGGSEQPQHF
NA	TRBJ2-1	NA	TRBV23-1	TGCGCCAGCAGAAACCCCGAGCAAAGTGAGCAGTTCTTC	CASRNPEQSEQFF
TRBD2	TRBJ2-1	NA	TRBV2	TGTGCCAGCAGTCTTTTAGGACTAGCGGGAGGTGAGCAGTTCTTC	CASSLLGLAGGEQFF
NA	TRBJ2-5	NA	TRBV29-1	TGCAGCGTTGAAGAGGGCGGCGGGACCCAGTACTTC	CSVEEGGGTQYF